These 8 T cell receptor beta chains came from one sample sequenced in a study of CD8 T cells in Susac syndrome. With random hexamers, reverse transcription was performed on about 0.5 to 1 ug of RNA. TCRdb independently ran MiXCR on the immunoSEQ multiplex PCR reads; one entry per CDR3 protein. The data show about 180,000 distinct CDR3 sequences, with approximately 95% seen just once and 0.15% to 0.2% held by the top ten. The specimen sequenced was CD8+ T cells from PBMCs. All receptors derive from a human donor with multiple sclerosis.

The chain carries TRBV29-1 and TRBJ1-2; a possible D gene is TRBD1 (5 bases). Germline loops: CDR1 SQVTM, CDR2 ANQGSEA. The ends were cut back, 6 bases at V and 8 bases at J, with 19 bases in the middle. This CDR3 comprises 13 residues. CDR3 region: CSVWGTLHEGYTF. The DNA for the CDR3 is TGCAGCGTCTGGGGGACGCTCCACGAAGGCTACACCTTC. The variable domain in full, completed from reference TRBV29-1 and TRBJ1-2, reads SAVISQKPSRDICQRGTSLTIQCQVDSQVTMMFWYRQQPGQSLTLIATANQGSEATYESGFVIDKFPISRPNLTFSTLTVSNMSPEDSSIYLCSVWGTLHEGYTFGSGTRLTVV.

The chain uses TRBV12-5 and TRBJ2-7; D might be TRBD1 (5 bases). Germline V gene lookup returns CDR1 LGHNT and CDR2 FRNRAP. This CDR3 contains 13 residues. V gave up 2 bases and J gave up 5 bases, with 10 bases separating them. The CDR3 DNA follows: TGTGCTAGTGGTTTGAGGGGAACGGACGAGCAGTACTTC. Translating gives CASGLRGTDEQYF.

V gene TRBV7-8 combines with J gene TRBJ1-2; possible D gene TRBD1, 6 bases. The V and J ends lost 8 bases and 8 bases respectively, with 24 bases between them. The germline CDR1 and CDR2 sequences are SGHVS and FQNEAQ. This CDR3 region has 15 residues. CDR3 nucleotides: TGTGCCAGCCTGCTAGGACAGACGTGGTCTTCGGGCTACACCTTC. This sequence encodes CASLLGQTWSSGYTF.

The rearrangement uses TRBV3-1 and TRBJ2-7, with D unclear. V lost 5 bases and J 3 bases, leaving 11 bases between the germline ends. Germline V CDR1 and CDR2: LGHDT, YNNKEL (reference sequence). The CDR3 length is 13 residues. CDR3 sequence: CASSVGINYEQYF. DNA for the CDR3: TGTGCCAGCAGCGTAGGGATAAACTACGAGCAGTACTTC.

This sequence joins TRBV29-1 and TRBJ2-2, with 11 bases that match TRBD2. Germline V lookup: CDR1 SQVTM, CDR2 ANQGSEA. This CDR3 contains 13 residues. Trimming removed 6 bases from V and 3 bases from J; junction bases left unmatched: 0. The CDR3 DNA reads as TGCAGCGTGGGACTAGCGGACACCGGGGAGCTGTTTTTT. This codes for CSVGLADTGELFF.

In nucleotides, the CDR3 is TGTGCCAGCCTGGGGGCTAACCCCACCTACGAGCAGTACTTC. Amino acids: CASLGANPTYEQYF. This rearrangement joins TRBV28 to TRBJ2-7, with D perhaps matching TRBD1 (6 bases). CDR3 length: 14 residues. V was pared by 8 bases and J by 2 bases, with 16 bases between. CDR1 is MDHEN, CDR2 SYDVKM, per germline.

V and J are TRBV28 and TRBJ2-1; TRBD1 might be the D (5 bases). V lost 10 bases to trimming and J lost 9 bases, with 10 bases between them. The V gene's germline CDR1 is MDHEN and CDR2 SYDVKM. CDR3 length: 10 amino acids. The CDR3 nucleotides read TGTGCCACCGGACACGTTGAGCAGTTCTTC. It is translated as CATGHVEQFF.

For the CDR3, the DNA is TGCGCCAGCAGCCGCCGGGACTGGGGAGGGGAGACCCAGTACTTC. It yields the protein CASSRRDWGGETQYF. The V gene is TRBV4-1, the J gene TRBJ2-5; 7 bases agree with TRBD2. Per the germline V gene, CDR1 is MGHRA and CDR2 is YSYEKL. The CDR3 is 15 amino acids. Trimming cost V 4 bases and J 5 bases; bases outside gene matches: 10.